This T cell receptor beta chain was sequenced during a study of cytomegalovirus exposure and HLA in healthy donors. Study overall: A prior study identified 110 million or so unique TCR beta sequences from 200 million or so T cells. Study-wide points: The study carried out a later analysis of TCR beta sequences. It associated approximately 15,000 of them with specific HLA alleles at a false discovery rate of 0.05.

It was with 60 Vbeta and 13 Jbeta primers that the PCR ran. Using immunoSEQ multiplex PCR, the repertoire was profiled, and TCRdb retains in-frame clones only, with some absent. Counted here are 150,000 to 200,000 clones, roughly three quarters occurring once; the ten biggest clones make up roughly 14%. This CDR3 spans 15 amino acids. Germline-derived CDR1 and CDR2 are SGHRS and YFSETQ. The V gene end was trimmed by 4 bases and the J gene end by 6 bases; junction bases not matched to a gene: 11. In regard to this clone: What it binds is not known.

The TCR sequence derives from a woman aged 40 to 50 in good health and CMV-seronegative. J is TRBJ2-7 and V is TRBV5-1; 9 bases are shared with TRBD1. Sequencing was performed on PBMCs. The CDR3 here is CASSPAPGQGSEQYF. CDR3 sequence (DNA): TGCGCCAGCAGCCCAGCACCGGGACAGGGTTCCGAGCAGTACTTC.